The text below deals with one TCR beta chain. Its antigen is as yet unknown. The CDR3 is 15 amino acids. Germline lookup yields CDR1 SGHTS and CDR2 YDEGEE. Unmatched junction bases numbered 10, after V lost 6 bases and J lost 5 bases. The source of the sample is a study of siplizumab effects on memory and regulatory T cells. Study results and caveats: Greater diversity than memory cells seemed evident in naive T cells, which also appeared to be major alloresponse contributors. A significant reduction in alloreactive sequences traceable to unstimulated CD4+ memory cells was produced by siplizumab. Few alloreactive clones mapped to unstimulated subsets.

Assays were performed on 80,000 to 100,000 TCR templates per sample. Sequencing used immunoSEQ multiplex PCR; TCRdb keeps in-frame clones, though not all of them. The table shows approximately 100,000 clones, with approximately 91% occurring only once. The clonotype comes from a human donor in good health. Some clones in this sample may be carry-over from other donors' samples. The V call is TRBV5-8, the J call TRBJ1-2, with 10 bases identical to TRBD1. Sequenced material: CD4+ T cells sorted from blood. The CDR3: CASNRRQGAGYGYTF. The DNA of the CDR3 is TGTGCCAGCAACCGTAGACAGGGGGCTGGGTATGGCTACACCTTC.